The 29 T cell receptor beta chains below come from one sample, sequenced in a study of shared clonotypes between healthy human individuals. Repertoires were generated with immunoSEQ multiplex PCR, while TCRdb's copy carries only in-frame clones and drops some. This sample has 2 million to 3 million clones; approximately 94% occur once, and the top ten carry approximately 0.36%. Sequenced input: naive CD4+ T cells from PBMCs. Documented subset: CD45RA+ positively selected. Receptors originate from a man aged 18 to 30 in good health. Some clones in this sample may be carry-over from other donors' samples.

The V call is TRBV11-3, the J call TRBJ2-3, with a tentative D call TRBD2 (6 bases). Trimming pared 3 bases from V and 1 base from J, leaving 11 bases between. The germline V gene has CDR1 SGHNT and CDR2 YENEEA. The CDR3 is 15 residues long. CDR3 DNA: TGTGCCAGCAGCTTTGGACTACCCGGCACAGATACGCAGTATTTT. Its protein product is CASSFGLPGTDTQYF. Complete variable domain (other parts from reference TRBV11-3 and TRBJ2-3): EAGVVQSPRYKIIEKKQPVAFWCNPISGHNTLYWYLQNLGQGPELLIRYENEEAVDDSQLPKDRFSAERLKGVDSTLKIQPAELGDSAVYLCASSFGLPGTDTQYFGPGTRLTVL.

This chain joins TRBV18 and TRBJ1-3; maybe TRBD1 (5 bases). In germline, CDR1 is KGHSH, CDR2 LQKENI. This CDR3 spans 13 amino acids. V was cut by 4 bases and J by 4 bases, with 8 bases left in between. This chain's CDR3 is CASSRGLGNTIYF. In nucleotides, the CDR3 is TGTGCCAGCTCACGGGGCCTGGGAAACACCATATATTTT.

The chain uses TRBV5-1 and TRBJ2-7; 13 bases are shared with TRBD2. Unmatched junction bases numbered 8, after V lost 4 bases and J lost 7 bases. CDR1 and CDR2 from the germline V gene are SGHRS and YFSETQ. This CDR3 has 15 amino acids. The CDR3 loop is CASSQGLAGVQEQYF. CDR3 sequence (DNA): TGCGCCAGCAGCCAAGGACTAGCGGGAGTGCAGGAGCAGTACTTC.

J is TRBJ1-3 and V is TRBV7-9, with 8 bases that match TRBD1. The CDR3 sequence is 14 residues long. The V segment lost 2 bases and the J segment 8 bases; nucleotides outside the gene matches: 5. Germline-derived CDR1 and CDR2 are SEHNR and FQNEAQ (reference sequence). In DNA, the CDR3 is TGTGCCAGCAGCTTACAGGGGGCCGGGGACACCATATATTTT. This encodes CASSLQGAGDTIYF.

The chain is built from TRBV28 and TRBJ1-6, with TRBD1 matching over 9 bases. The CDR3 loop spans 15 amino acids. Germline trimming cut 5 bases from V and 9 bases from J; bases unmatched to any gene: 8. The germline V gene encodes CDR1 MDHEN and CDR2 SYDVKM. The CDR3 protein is CASSMGQGRSSPLHF. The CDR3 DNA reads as TGTGCCAGCAGTATGGGACAGGGTCGTAGTTCACCCCTCCACTTT.

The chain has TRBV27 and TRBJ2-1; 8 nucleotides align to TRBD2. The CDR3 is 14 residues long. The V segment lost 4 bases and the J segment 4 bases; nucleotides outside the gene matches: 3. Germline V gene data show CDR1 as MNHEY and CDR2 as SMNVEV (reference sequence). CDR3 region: CASSSERGYNEQFF. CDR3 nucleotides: TGTGCCAGCAGTTCTGAGCGGGGGTACAATGAGCAGTTCTTC.

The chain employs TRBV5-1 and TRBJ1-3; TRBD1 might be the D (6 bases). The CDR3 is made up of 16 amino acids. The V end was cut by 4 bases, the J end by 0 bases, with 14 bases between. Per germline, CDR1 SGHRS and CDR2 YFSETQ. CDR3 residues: CASSLTGTYSGNTIYF. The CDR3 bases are TGCGCCAGCAGCCTTACAGGGACCTACTCTGGAAACACCATATATTTT.

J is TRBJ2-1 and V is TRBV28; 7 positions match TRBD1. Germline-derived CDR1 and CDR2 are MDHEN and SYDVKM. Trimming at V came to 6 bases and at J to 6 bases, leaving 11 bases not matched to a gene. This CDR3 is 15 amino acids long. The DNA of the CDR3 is TGTGCCAGCAGGCGCCCGACTCAGGGGGTCAATGAGCAGTTCTTC. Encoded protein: CASRRPTQGVNEQFF.

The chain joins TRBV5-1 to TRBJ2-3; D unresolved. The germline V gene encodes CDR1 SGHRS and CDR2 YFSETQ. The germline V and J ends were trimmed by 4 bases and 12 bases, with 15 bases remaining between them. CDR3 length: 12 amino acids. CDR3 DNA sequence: TGCGCCAGCAGCGACACCTCCTCGCCCCAGTATTTT. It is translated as CASSDTSSPQYF.

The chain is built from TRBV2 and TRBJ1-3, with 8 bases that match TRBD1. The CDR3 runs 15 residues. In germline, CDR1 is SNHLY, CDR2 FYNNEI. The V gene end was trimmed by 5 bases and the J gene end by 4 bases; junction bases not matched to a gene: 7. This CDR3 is CASSRDRMAGNTIYF. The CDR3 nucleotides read TGTGCCAGCAGTAGGGACAGGATGGCGGGAAACACCATATATTTT.

The CDR3 spells CASSDWTGGNVLTF. The DNA of the CDR3 is TGCGCCAGCAGCGACTGGACAGGGGGGAACGTCCTGACTTTC. The chain combines TRBV5-1 with TRBJ2-6, with 10 positions matching TRBD1. This CDR3 region has 14 residues. The V and J ends lost 4 bases and 10 bases, in that order; junction bases with no gene match: 5. CDR1 and CDR2 (germline): SGHRS, YFSETQ. Filled out from reference TRBV5-1 and TRBJ2-6, the complete variable domain reads KAGVTQTPRYLIKTRGQQVTLSCSPISGHRSVSWYQQTPGQGLQFLFEYFSETQRNKGNFPGRFSGRQFSNSRSEMNVSTLELGDSALYLCASSDWTGGNVLTFGAGSRLTVL.

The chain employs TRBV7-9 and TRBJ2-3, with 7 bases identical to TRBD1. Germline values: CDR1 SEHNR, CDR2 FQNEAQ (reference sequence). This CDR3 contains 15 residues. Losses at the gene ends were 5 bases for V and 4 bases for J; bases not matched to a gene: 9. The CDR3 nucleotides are TGTGCCAGCAGCAGAGACAGGGTAGGACCAGATACGCAGTATTTT. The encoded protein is CASSRDRVGPDTQYF. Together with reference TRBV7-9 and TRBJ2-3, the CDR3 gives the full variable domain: DTGVSQNPRHKITKRGQNVTFRCDPISEHNRLYWYRQTLGQGPEFLTYFQNEAQLEKSRLLSDRFSAERPKGSFSTLEIQRTEQGDSAMYLCASSRDRVGPDTQYFGPGTRLTVL.

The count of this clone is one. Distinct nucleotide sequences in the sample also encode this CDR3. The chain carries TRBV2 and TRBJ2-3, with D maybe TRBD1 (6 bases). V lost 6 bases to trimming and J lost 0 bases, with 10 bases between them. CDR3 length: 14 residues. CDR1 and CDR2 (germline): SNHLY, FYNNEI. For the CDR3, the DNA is TGTGCCAGCAGGGACAGATCGAGCACAGATACGCAGTATTTT. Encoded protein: CASRDRSSTDTQYF.

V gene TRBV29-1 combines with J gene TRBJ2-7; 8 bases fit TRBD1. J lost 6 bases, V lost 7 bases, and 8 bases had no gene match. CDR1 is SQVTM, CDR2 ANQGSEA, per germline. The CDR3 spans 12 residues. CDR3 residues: CSALGTGREQYF. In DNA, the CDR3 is TGCAGCGCCCTAGGGACAGGCCGCGAGCAGTACTTC.

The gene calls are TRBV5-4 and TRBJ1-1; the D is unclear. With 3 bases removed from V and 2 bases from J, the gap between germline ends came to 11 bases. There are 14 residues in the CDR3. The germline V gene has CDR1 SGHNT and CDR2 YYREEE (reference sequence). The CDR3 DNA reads TGTGCCAGCAGCTATCCGGGGTTCAACACTGAAGCTTTCTTT. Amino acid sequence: CASSYPGFNTEAFF.

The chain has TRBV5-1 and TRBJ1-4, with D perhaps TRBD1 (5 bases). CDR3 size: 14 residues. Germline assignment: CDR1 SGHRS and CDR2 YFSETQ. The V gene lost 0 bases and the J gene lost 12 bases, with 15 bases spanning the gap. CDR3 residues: CASSLDRGSGELFF. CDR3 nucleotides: TGCGCCAGCAGCTTGGATAGGGGCTCGGGAGAACTGTTTTTT.

CDR3 DNA: TGTGCCAGCAGCTTATACCAGGGACGAACTGAAGCTTTCTTT. Protein sequence: CASSLYQGRTEAFF. The rearrangement joins TRBV11-2 to TRBJ1-1; possible D gene TRBD1, 5 bases. Germline V gives CDR1 SGHAT, CDR2 FQNNGV. V was pared by 2 bases and J by 5 bases, with 12 bases between. The CDR3 is 14 residues long.

CDR3 DNA sequence: TGCGCCAGCAGCCAAGAACTAGCGGGGAACAATGAGCAGTTCTTC. Protein sequence: CASSQELAGNNEQFF. V gene TRBV4-3 combines with J gene TRBJ2-1; 10 nucleotides agree with TRBD2. Unmatched junction bases numbered 1, after V lost 0 bases and J lost 5 bases. The CDR3 runs 15 residues. Per the germline V gene, CDR1 is LGHNA and CDR2 is YSLEER.

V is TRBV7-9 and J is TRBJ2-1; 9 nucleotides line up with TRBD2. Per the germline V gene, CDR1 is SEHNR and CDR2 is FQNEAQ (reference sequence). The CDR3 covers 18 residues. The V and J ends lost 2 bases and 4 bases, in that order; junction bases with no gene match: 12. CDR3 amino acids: CASSLRLRPSGIYNEQFF. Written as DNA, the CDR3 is TGTGCCAGCAGCTTAAGGCTTCGTCCTAGCGGGATTTACAATGAGCAGTTCTTC.

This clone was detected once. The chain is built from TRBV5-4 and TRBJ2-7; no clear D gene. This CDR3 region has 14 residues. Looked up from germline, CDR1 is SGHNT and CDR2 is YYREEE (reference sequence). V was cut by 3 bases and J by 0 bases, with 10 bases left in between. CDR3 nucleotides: TGTGCCAGCAGCTCTTACTCGAGCTCCTACGAGCAGTACTTC. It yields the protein CASSSYSSSYEQYF.

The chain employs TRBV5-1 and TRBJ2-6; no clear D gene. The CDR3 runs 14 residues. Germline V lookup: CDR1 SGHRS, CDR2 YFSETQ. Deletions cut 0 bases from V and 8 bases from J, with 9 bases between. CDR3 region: CASSLVVGSNVLTF. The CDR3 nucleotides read TGCGCCAGCAGCTTGGTTGTGGGCTCCAACGTCCTGACTTTC. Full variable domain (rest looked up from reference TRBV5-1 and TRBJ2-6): KAGVTQTPRYLIKTRGQQVTLSCSPISGHRSVSWYQQTPGQGLQFLFEYFSETQRNKGNFPGRFSGRQFSNSRSEMNVSTLELGDSALYLCASSLVVGSNVLTFGAGSRLTVL.

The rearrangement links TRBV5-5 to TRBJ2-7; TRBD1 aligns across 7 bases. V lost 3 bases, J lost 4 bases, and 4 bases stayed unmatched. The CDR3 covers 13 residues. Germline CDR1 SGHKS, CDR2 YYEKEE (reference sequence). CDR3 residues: CASSSRQGYEQYF. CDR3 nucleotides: TGTGCCAGCAGCTCGAGACAGGGTTACGAGCAGTACTTC.

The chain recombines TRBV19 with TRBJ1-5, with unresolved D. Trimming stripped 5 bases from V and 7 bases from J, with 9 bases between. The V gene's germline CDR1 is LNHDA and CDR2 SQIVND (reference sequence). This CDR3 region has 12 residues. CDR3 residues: CASSGRYQPQHF. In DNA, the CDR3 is TGTGCCAGTAGTGGCCGGTACCAGCCCCAGCATTTT.

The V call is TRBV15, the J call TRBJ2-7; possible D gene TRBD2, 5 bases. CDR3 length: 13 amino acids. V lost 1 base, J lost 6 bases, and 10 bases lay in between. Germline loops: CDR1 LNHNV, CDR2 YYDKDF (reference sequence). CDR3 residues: CATSRVEGSEQYF. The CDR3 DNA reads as TGTGCCACCAGCAGAGTCGAGGGTTCCGAGCAGTACTTC.

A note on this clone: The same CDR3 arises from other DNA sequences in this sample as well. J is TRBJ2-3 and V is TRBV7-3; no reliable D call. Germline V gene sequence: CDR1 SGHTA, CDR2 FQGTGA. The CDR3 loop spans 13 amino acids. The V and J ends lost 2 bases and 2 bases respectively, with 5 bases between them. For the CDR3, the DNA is TGTGCCAGCAGCTTAGATCCCACAGATACGCAGTATTTT. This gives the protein CASSLDPTDTQYF.

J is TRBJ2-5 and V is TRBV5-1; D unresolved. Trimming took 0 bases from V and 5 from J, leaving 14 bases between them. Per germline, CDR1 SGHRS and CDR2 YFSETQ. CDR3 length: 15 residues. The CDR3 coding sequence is TGCGCCAGCAGCTTGGCCGGCCGGGTGCAGGAGACCCAGTACTTC. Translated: CASSLAGRVQETQYF.

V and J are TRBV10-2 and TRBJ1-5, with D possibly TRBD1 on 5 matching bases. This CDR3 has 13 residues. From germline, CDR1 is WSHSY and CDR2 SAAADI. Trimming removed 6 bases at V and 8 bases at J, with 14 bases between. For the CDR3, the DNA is TGCGCCAGCAGCCGGGACGGATTGGAGCCCCAGCATTTT. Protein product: CASSRDGLEPQHF.

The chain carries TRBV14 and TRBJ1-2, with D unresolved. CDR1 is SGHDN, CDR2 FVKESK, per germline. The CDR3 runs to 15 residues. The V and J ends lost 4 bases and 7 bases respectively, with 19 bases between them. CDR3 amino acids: CASSPPRGVPGGYTF. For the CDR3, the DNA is TGTGCCAGCAGCCCCCCCCGAGGAGTCCCCGGTGGCTACACCTTC.

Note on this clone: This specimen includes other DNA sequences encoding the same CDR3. The CDR3 nucleotides read TGTGCCTGGAGTGTGAGTAGCAATCAGCCCCAGCATTTT. It codes for CAWSVSSNQPQHF. The genes are TRBV30 and TRBJ1-5; D remains ambiguous. Trimming removed 0 bases from V and 0 bases from J, with 3 bases in between. Germline CDR1 reads GTSNPN; CDR2 reads SVGIG (reference sequence). The CDR3 runs to 13 residues.